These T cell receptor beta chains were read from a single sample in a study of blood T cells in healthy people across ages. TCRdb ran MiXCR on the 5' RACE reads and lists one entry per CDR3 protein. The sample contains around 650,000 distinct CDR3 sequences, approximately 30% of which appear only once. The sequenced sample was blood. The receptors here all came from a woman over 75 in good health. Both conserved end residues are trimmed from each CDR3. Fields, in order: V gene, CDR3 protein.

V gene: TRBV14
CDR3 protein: ASSQDMGLNEKLF

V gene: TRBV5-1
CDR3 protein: ASTEGTANTGELF

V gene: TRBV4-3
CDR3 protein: ASSQEGQAYNEQY

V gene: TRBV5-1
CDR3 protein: ASSLLAAGDPETQY

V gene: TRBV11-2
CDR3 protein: ASSSLAGGLPGELF

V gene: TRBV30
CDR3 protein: ACHRPVSNTEAF

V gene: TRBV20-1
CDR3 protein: SARAQVAGSTDTQY

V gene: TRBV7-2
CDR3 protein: ASSLASTTPGANVLT

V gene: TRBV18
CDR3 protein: ASSPVGTEAF

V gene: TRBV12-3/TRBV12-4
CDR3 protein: ASSSTGGLSYGYT

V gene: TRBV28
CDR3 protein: ASETGGLSYEQY

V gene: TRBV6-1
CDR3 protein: ASSETRTEEWGSYNSPLH

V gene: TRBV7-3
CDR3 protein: ASSLWGGNEQF

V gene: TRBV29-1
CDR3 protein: SVHSGTGNQPQH

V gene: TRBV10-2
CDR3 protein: ASSESYGTGTYEQY

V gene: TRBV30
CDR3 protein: AWTARPSKSYEQY

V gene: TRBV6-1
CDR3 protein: ASMQKGSPGEQY

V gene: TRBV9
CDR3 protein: ASSPAGTPGLSGYT

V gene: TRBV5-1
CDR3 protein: ASSLVTGGSDNEQF

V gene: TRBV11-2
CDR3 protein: ASSRNLAGGRYEQY

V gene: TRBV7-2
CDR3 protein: ASSTGTSGRAYEQY

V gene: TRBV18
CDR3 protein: ASSPPRQVRGYT

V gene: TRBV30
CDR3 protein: AGSPGQGVEKLF

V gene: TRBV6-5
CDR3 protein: ASSKGQGVANTQY

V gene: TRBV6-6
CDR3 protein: ASSQNLNEQY